These T cell receptor beta chains were read from a single sample in a study of beta chain features in type 1 diabetes. Clones were read by immunoSEQ multiplex PCR, and TCRdb kept only the in-frame ones, dropping some. The sample has around 310,000 clones; 9.5% to 11% are singletons. The source material was naive CD4+ T cells from blood. Receptors were obtained from a woman aged 25 to 39 in good health. Both conserved end residues are part of each CDR3. The D gene is left open where the match is weak. Part of the rows lack a size; the others show once, few, many or a class for expanded clones.

J,D,V,size,DNA,CDR3
TRBJ1-2,.,TRBV4-2,few,TGTGCCAGCAGCCAAGATCGCAGGGGACCTTATGGCTACACCTTC,CASSQDRRGPYGYTF
TRBJ2-3,.,TRBV20-1,few,TGCAGTGCTAGATCGGGAGATACGCAGTATTTT,CSARSGDTQYF
TRBJ2-7,TRBD1,TRBV19,.,TGTGCCACCCCGGATGGCAGGGGGCTCTACGAGCAGTACTTC,CATPDGRGLYEQYF
TRBJ2-4,TRBD2,TRBV7-8,few,TGTGCCAGCAGCTCGGGGACTACCACAAACATTCAGTACTTC,CASSSGTTTNIQYF
TRBJ2-1,TRBD2,TRBV5-1,.,TGCGCCAGCAGCTTGGCTGGGACTAGCGGGAGTATAAGTTACAATGAGCAGTTCTTC,CASSLAGTSGSISYNEQFF
TRBJ1-2,TRBD1,TRBV27,few,TGTGCCAGCAGGGGACAGGGGGTCCCCTATGGCTACACCTTC,CASRGQGVPYGYTF
TRBJ2-1,TRBD2,TRBV5-4,.,TGTGCCAGCAGCTTGCCGGGACTACCCAATGAGCAGTTCTTC,CASSLPGLPNEQFF
TRBJ1-1,TRBD1,TRBV7-9,few,TGTGCCAGCAGCGAAACACAGGGGGCTGGCACTGAAGCTTTCTTT,CASSETQGAGTEAFF
TRBJ2-7,TRBD1,TRBV7-6,.,TGTGCCAGCAGCTTGGGACAGCGAACTGAGCAGTACTTC,CASSLGQRTEQYF
TRBJ2-3,TRBD2,TRBV4-2,.,TGTGCCAGCAGCCAAGCTTGGGGGACTAGCGGGAACACAGATACGCAGTATTTT,CASSQAWGTSGNTDTQYF
TRBJ1-1,TRBD1,TRBV18,.,TGTGCCAGCTCACCCTTCGGACAGGGCCCTGAAGCTTTCTTT,CASSPFGQGPEAFF
TRBJ2-3,TRBD2,TRBV4-2,.,TGTGCCAGCAGCCTCGTAGGACTAGCGGGAGGTGTGGGAGGGGATACGCAGTATTTT,CASSLVGLAGGVGGDTQYF
TRBJ2-1,TRBD2,TRBV14,.,TGTGCCAGCAGCCAGCTAGCGGGAGTTCATGGTGAGCAGTTCTTC,CASSQLAGVHGEQFF
TRBJ1-1,.,TRBV18,.,TGTGCCAGCTCACCAGCGGGTACTGAAGCTTTCTTT,CASSPAGTEAFF
TRBJ2-7,TRBD1,TRBV28,few,TGTGCCAGCAGCCCGGGACAGGGTTTCTTTTACGAGCAGTACTTC,CASSPGQGFFYEQYF
TRBJ2-7,TRBD1,TRBV6-1,.,TGTGCCAGCGGGGGACAGGGGGACGAGCAGTACTTC,CASGGQGDEQYF
TRBJ2-6,.,TRBV30,few,TGTGCCTGGAAAGGGCCAGGGGGGACCGGGGCCAACGTCCTGACTTTC,CAWKGPGGTGANVLTF
TRBJ2-6,TRBD1,TRBV9,few,TGTGCCAGCAGCCGCACCGGGACAGGCACCCCCGGCAACGTCCTGACTTTC,CASSRTGTGTPGNVLTF
TRBJ2-1,TRBD2,TRBV10-3,few,TGTGCCATCAGTGGACTAGCGGGAGGGCCCCAAAACAATGAGCAGTTCTTC,CAISGLAGGPQNNEQFF
TRBJ1-1,.,TRBV7-9,.,TGTGCCAGCAGCTTGTCGGGGGTCGTGACTGAAGCTTTCTTT,CASSLSGVVTEAFF
TRBJ2-5,.,TRBV7-9,few,TGTGCCAGCAGCACCCGGGTCCAACAAGAGACCCAGTACTTC,CASSTRVQQETQYF
TRBJ2-3,TRBD2,TRBV4-3,.,TGCGCCAGCAGCCAAGATCGGGGGGAGACATACACAGATACGCAGTATTTT,CASSQDRGETYTDTQYF
TRBJ2-2,.,TRBV4-3,few,TGCGCCAGCAGCCAAAGGGGCTCGCTGCACGGGGAGCTGTTTTTT,CASSQRGSLHGELFF
TRBJ2-1,.,TRBV6-1,few,TGTGCCAGCAGGGGACTGAATGAGCAGTTCTTC,CASRGLNEQFF
TRBJ1-1,.,TRBV9,few,TGTGCCAGCAGCTCCAGGGTAGGGTCTACTGAAGCTTTCTTT,CASSSRVGSTEAFF
TRBJ1-1,TRBD1,TRBV23-1,few,TGCGCCAGCAGGGACAGGGGACCAAACACTGAAGCTTTCTTT,CASRDRGPNTEAFF
TRBJ2-2,.,TRBV7-9,.,TGTGCCAGCAGCTCCTTTCCGTCCCGGCTGTTTTTT,CASSSFPSRLFF
TRBJ2-2,.,TRBV30,.,TGTGCCTGGACGCGGGACTTCTCCACCGGGGAGCTGTTTTTT,CAWTRDFSTGELFF
TRBJ2-7,.,TRBV25-1,few,TGTGCCAGCAGGGCAGGGGGGACAGCTATCTACGAGCAGTACTTC,CASRAGGTAIYEQYF
TRBJ2-7,.,TRBV7-9,few,TGTGCCAGCAGCCCTTCCGACAGAGAGCAGTACTTC,CASSPSDREQYF
TRBJ2-7,TRBD2,TRBV30,.,TGTGCCTGGAGTGCGGGAGGGCCTTACGAGCAGTACTTC,CAWSAGGPYEQYF
TRBJ1-2,.,TRBV9,few,TGTGCCAGCAGCGTTCTATCCTCTTCCCTCCCGGTGGCACCGGACAACTTC,CASSVLSSSLPVAPDNF
TRBJ1-2,.,TRBV29-1,few,TGCAGCGTAGGGATACAGGCTGGCTACACCTTC,CSVGIQAGYTF
TRBJ2-5,.,TRBV5-1,.,TGCGCCAGCAGCTTGGCCGGTGCGGGACAAGAGACCCAGTACTTC,CASSLAGAGQETQYF
TRBJ2-7,TRBD2,TRBV7-2,few,TGTGCCAGCAGTCAACTAGCGGGGCCCTACGAGCAGTACTTC,CASSQLAGPYEQYF
TRBJ1-1,.,TRBV7-9,few,TGTGCCAGCATGGCGGGAACGAACACTGAAGCTTTCTTT,CASMAGTNTEAFF
TRBJ2-7,.,TRBV20-1,few,TGCAGTGACCACTGCTCCTACGAGCAGTACTTC,CSDHCSYEQYF
TRBJ1-3,.,TRBV30,.,TGTGCCTGGACTATCCTCCGTAAGGGGTCGAGCTCTGGAAACACCATATATTTT,CAWTILRKGSSSGNTIYF
TRBJ2-3,TRBD1,TRBV5-4,few,TGTGCCAGCAGCCTGTACAGGGGTGGAACGCAGTATTTT,CASSLYRGGTQYF
TRBJ2-3,.,TRBV6-5,.,TGTGCCAGCAGCAGAGCAGGGACAGATACGCAGTATTTT,CASSRAGTDTQYF
TRBJ2-1,.,TRBV18,.,TGTGCCAGCTCACCACAGCGGCCAAGCTCCTACAATGAGCAGTTCTTC,CASSPQRPSSYNEQFF
TRBJ1-2,TRBD1,TRBV29-1,.,TGCAGCGTTGATTGGGACAGGGGCTATGGCTACACCTTC,CSVDWDRGYGYTF
TRBJ2-3,.,TRBV29-1,few,TGCAGCGTTGGTTCTAGTCCCACAGATACGCAGTATTTT,CSVGSSPTDTQYF
TRBJ2-2,.,TRBV6-6,.,TGTGCCAGCAGTTACGACTGGACAAGGACCGGGGAGCTGTTTTTT,CASSYDWTRTGELFF
TRBJ2-2,TRBD2,TRBV4-3,few,TGCGCCAGCAGCGAGGAGGGGCACCTAGCGGGACCGAACACCGGGGAGCTGTTTTTT,CASSEEGHLAGPNTGELFF
TRBJ2-7,TRBD1,TRBV29-1,few,TGCAGCGCTGGACAGGGTTTTACCTACGAGCAGTACTTC,CSAGQGFTYEQYF
TRBJ2-7,TRBD1,TRBV18,.,TGTGCCAGCTCACCGACAGGGACAGGGTTAGACGAGCAGTACTTC,CASSPTGTGLDEQYF
TRBJ2-6,TRBD2,TRBV19,few,TGTGCCAGTAGTACCGGGACTACTGGGGCCAACGTCCTGACTTTC,CASSTGTTGANVLTF
TRBJ2-2,TRBD1,TRBV5-1,few,TGCGCCAGCAGCTTGTGGACAGGGGCTACCGGGGAGCTGTTTTTT,CASSLWTGATGELFF
TRBJ2-2,.,TRBV29-1,.,TGCAGCACCGCTTTGGACAAGAACACCGGGGAGCTGTTTTTT,CSTALDKNTGELFF
TRBJ1-1,.,TRBV7-2,.,TGTGCCAGCAGCTTGGCGGGGCTGAACACTGAAGCTTTCTTT,CASSLAGLNTEAFF
TRBJ2-7,.,TRBV28,few,TGTGCCAGCAGTTATCCAGGGTCCTTCAACGAGCAGTACTTC,CASSYPGSFNEQYF
TRBJ2-2,.,TRBV2,few,TGTGCCAGCAGTGCAGGGAACACCGGGGAGCTGTTTTTT,CASSAGNTGELFF
TRBJ2-1,.,TRBV29-1,.,TGCAGCGTTAACCAACTAGCCCCAAATGGTGAGCAGTTCTTC,CSVNQLAPNGEQFF
TRBJ2-1,.,TRBV9,few,TGTGCCAGCAGCCCACCTAAGACCTACAATGAGCAGTTCTTC,CASSPPKTYNEQFF
TRBJ2-5,TRBD2,TRBV7-3,.,TGTGCCAGCAGCTCTAGCGGGGTGTACCAAGAGACCCAGTACTTC,CASSSSGVYQETQYF
TRBJ2-7,.,TRBV9,few,TGTGCCAGCAGCCCCACCTACGAGCAGTACTTC,CASSPTYEQYF
TRBJ2-7,.,TRBV27,.,TGTGCCAGCAGCTCTTCCTACGAGCAGTACTTC,CASSSSYEQYF
TRBJ1-1,.,TRBV6-5,few,TGTGCCACCACAGACGGGAACACTGAAGCTTTCTTT,CATTDGNTEAFF
TRBJ2-7,.,TRBV27,few,TGTGCCAGCAGTTCGTATCTCAGGGAATTGGGCGAGCAGTACTTC,CASSSYLRELGEQYF